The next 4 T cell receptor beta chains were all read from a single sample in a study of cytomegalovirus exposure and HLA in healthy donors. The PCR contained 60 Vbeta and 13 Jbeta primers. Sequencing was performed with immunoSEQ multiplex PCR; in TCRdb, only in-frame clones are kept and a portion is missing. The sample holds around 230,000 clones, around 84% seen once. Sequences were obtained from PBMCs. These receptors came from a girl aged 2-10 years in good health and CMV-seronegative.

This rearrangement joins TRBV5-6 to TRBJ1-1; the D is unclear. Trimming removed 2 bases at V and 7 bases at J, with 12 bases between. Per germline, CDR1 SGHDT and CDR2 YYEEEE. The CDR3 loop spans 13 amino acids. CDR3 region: CASSFWFRVEAFF. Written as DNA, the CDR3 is TGTGCCAGCAGCTTTTGGTTTCGCGTTGAAGCTTTCTTT.

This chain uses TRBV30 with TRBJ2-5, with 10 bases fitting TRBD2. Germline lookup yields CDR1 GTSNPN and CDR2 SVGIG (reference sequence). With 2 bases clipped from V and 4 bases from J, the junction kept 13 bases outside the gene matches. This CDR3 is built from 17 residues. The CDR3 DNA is TGTGCCTGGAGTAGTTGGTTAGCGGGGGGTGTGGGAGAGACCCAGTACTTC. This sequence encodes CAWSSWLAGGVGETQYF.

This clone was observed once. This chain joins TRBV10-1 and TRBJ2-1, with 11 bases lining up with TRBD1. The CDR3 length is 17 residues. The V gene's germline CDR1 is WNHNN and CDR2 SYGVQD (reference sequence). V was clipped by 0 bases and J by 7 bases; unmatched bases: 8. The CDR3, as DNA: TGCGCCAGCAGTGAGTCAGGGGGACAGGGGGGCCCTAATGAGCAGTTCTTC. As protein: CASSESGGQGGPNEQFF.

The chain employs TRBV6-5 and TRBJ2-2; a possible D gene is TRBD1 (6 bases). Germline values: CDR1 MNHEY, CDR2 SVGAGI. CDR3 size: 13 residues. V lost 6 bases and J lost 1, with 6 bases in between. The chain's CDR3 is CASRQGNTGELFF. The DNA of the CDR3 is TGTGCCAGCAGACAGGGGAACACCGGGGAGCTGTTTTTT.